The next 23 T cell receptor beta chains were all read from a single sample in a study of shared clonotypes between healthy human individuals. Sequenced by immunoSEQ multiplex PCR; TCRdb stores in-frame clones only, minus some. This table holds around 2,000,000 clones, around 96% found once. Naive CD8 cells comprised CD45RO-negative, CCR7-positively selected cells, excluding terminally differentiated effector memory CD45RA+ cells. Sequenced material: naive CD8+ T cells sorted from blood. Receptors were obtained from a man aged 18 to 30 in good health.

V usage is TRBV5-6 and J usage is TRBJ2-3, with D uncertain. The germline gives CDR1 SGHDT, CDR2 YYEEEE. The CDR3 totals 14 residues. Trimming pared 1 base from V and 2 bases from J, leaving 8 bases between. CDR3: CASSLSQVTDTQYF. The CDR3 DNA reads TGTGCCAGCAGCTTGTCCCAGGTCACAGATACGCAGTATTTT. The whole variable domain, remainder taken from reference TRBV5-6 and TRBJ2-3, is DAGVTQSPTHLIKTRGQQVTLRCSPKSGHDTVSWYQQALGQGPQFIFQYYEEEERQRGNFPDRFSGHQFPNYSSELNVNALLLGDSALYLCASSLSQVTDTQYFGPGTRLTVL.

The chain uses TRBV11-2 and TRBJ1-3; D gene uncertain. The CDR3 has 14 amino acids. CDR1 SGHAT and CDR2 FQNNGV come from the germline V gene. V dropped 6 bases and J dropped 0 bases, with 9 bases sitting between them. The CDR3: CASSEAGSGNTIYF. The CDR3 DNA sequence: TGTGCCAGCAGTGAGGCGGGCTCTGGAAACACCATATATTTT.

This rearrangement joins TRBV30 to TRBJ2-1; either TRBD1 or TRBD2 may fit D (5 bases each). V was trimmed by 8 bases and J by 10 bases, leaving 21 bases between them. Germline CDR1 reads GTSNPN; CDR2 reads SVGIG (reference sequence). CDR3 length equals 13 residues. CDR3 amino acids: CARRDLALGEQFF. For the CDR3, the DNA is TGTGCCAGAAGGGACCTTGCTCTTGGCGAGCAGTTCTTC. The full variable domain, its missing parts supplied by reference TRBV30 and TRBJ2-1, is SQTIHQWPATLVQPVGSPLSLECTVEGTSNPNLYWYRQAAGRGLQLLFYSVGIGQISSEVPQNLSASRPQDRQFILSSKKLLLSDSGFYLCARRDLALGEQFFGPGTRLTVL.

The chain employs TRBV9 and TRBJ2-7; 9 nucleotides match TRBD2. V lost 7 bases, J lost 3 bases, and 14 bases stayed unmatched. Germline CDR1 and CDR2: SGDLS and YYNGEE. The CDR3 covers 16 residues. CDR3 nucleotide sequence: TGTGCCAGCGGTTCTGAAAAGCTAGCGGGGATCTACGAGCAGTACTTC. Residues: CASGSEKLAGIYEQYF.

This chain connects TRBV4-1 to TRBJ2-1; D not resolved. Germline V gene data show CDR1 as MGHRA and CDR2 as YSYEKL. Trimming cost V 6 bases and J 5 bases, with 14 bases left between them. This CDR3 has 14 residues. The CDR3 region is CASRWSHLNNEQFF. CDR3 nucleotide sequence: TGCGCCAGCAGGTGGAGCCACCTCAACAATGAGCAGTTCTTC.

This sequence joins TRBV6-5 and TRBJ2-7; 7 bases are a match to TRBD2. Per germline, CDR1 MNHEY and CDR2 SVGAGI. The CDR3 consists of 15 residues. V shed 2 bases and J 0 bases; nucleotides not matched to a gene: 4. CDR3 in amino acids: CASSYEGGPSYEQYF. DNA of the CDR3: TGTGCCAGCAGTTACGAGGGAGGGCCCTCCTACGAGCAGTACTTC.

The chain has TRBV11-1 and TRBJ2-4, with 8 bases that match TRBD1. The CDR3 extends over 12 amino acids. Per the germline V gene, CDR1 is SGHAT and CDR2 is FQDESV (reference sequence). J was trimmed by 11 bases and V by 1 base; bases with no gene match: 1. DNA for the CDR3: TGTGCCAGCAGCTTAGGGACAGGGTTTCAGTACTTC. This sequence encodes CASSLGTGFQYF.

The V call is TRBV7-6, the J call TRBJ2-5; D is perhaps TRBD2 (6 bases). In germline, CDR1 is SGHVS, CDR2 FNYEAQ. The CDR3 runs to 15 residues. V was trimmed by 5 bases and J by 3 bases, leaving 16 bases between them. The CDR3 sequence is CASSPLTTGEETQYF. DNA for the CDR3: TGTGCCAGCAGCCCTCTTACAACGGGGGAAGAGACCCAGTACTTC.

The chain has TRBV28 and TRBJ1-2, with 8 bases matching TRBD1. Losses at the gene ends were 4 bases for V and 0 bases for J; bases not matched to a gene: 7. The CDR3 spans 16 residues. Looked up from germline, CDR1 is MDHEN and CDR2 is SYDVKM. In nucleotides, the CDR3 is TGTGCCAGCAGTTCACCGGACAGGGAAGCTAACTATGGCTACACCTTC. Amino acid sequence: CASSSPDREANYGYTF.

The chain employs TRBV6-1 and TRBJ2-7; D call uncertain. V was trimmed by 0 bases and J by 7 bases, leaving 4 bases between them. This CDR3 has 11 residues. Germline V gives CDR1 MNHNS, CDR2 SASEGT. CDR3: CASSEAIEQYF. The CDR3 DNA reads TGTGCCAGCAGTGAAGCGATAGAGCAGTACTTC.

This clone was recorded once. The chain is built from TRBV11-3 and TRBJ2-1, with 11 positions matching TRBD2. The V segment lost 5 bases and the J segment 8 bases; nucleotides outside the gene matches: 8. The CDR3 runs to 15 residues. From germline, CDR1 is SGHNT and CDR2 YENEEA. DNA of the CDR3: TGTGCCAGCAGCGGGGAGACTAGCGGGGTCGATGAGCAGTTCTTC. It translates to CASSGETSGVDEQFF.

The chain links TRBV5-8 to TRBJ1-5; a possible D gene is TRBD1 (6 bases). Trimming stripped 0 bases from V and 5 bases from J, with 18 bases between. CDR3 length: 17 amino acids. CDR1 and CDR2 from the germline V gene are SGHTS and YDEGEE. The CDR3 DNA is TGTGCCAGCAGCTTGGCCTTTGGTGAGGGGGTCCATCAGCCCCAGCATTTT. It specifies CASSLAFGEGVHQPQHF.

As DNA, the CDR3 is TGTGCCAGCAGCCCTGGACAGGGGCACTACGAGCAGTACTTC. It is translated as CASSPGQGHYEQYF. The gene calls are TRBV7-9 and TRBJ2-7, with 9 bases identical to TRBD1. The CDR3 has 14 residues. The junction had 5 bases not matched to a gene; V was cut back by 5 bases and J by 3 bases. Looked up from germline, CDR1 is SEHNR and CDR2 is FQNEAQ (reference sequence).

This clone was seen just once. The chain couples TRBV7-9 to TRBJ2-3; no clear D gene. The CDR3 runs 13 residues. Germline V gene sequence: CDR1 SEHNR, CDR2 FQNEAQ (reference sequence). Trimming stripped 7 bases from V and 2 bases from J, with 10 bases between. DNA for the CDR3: TGTGCCAGCAAAATAAGGACCACAGATACGCAGTATTTT. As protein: CASKIRTTDTQYF. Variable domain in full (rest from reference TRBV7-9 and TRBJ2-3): DTGVSQNPRHKITKRGQNVTFRCDPISEHNRLYWYRQTLGQGPEFLTYFQNEAQLEKSRLLSDRFSAERPKGSFSTLEIQRTEQGDSAMYLCASKIRTTDTQYFGPGTRLTVL.

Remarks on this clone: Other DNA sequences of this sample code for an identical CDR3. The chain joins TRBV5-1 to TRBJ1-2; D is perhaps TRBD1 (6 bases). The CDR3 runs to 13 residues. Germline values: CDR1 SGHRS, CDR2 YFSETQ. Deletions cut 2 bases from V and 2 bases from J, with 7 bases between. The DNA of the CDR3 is TGCGCCAGCAGCTTTGGGACAAACTATGGCTACACCTTC. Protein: CASSFGTNYGYTF.

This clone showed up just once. CDR3 nucleotides: TGCGCCAGCAGCCAAGTCGGCAGCCCCTACGAGCAGTACTTC. Amino acid sequence: CASSQVGSPYEQYF. This chain links TRBV4-1 with TRBJ2-7; D call uncertain. The CDR3 is made up of 14 amino acids. V lost 1 base, J lost 2 bases, and 9 bases lay in between. Germline V gives CDR1 MGHRA, CDR2 YSYEKL.

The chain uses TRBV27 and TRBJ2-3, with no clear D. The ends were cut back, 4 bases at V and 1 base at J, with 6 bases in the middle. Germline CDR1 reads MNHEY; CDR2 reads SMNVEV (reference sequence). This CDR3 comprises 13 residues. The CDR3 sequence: CASSWTRTDTQYF. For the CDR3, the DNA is TGTGCCAGCAGTTGGACCCGCACAGATACGCAGTATTTT.

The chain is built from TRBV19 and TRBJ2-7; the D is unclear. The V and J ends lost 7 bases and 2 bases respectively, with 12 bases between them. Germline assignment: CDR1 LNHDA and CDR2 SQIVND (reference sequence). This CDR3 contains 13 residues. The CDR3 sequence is CASTPGPTYEQYF. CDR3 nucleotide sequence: TGTGCCAGTACGCCAGGTCCTACCTACGAGCAGTACTTC.

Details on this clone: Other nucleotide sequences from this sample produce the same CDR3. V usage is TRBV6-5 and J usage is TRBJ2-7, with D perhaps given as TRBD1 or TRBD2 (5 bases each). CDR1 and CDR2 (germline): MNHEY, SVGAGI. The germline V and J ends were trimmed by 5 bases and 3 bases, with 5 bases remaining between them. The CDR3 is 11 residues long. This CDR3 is CASSGGYEQYF. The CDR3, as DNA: TGTGCCAGCAGTGGGGGCTACGAGCAGTACTTC.

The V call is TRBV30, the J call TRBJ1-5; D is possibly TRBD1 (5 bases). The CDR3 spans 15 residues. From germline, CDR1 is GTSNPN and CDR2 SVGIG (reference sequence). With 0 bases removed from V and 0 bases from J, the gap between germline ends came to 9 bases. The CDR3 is CAWSVGTVSNQPQHF. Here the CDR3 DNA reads TGTGCCTGGAGTGTCGGGACTGTTAGCAATCAGCCCCAGCATTTT.

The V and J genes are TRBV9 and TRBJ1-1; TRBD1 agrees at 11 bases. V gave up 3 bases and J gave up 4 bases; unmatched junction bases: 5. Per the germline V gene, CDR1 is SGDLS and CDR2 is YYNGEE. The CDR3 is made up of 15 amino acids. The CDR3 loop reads CASSADRGLSTEAFF. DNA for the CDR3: TGTGCCAGCAGCGCGGACAGGGGGCTTAGCACTGAAGCTTTCTTT.

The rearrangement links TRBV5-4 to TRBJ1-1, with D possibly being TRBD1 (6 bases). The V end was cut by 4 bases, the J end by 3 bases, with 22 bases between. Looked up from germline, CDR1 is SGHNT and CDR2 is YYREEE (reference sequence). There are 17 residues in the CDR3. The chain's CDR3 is CASSLPQGWVGDTEAFF. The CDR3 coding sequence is TGTGCCAGCAGCCTTCCTCAGGGGTGGGTTGGGGACACTGAAGCTTTCTTT.

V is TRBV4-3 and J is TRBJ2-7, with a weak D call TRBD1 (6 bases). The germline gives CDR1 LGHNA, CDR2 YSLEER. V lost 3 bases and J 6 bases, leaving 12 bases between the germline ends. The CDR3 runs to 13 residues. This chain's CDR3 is CASSQNRVGEQYF. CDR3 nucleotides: TGCGCCAGCAGCCAGAACAGGGTTGGCGAGCAGTACTTC.